This T cell receptor beta chain was profiled in a study of T cells expressing NK-cell markers. What made the TCR beta cDNA was 5'RACE template switching with UMIs. TCRdb re-called the 5' RACE reads, yielding one record per CDR3 amino acid sequence without DNA. The sample totals over 150,000 distinct CDR3 sequences. There are 16 residues in the CDR3. Germline V CDR1 and CDR2: MNHEY, SVGAGI. The receptor comes from a man between 18 and 69 years old in good health. Sequencing used blood T cells: a sorted CD56 or NKG2C T cell subset, CD4+ or CD8+ T cells, or bulk PBMC T cells (not recorded which). The chain links TRBV6-5 to TRBJ2-1; the TRBD2 assignment by TCRdb is unverifiable without DNA. CDR3 in amino acids: CASSYRGGGSYNEQFF.